This entry features one T cell receptor beta chain sequence. Only in-frame clones appear in the TCRdb table, and some are missing; sequencing was by immunoSEQ multiplex PCR. The sample consists of about 310,000 clones, around 91% of them appearing once. This record comes from a study of blood T cell repertoires in COVID-19. About the research overall: Both acute and convalescent COVID-19 samples were obtained from the United States, Italy and Spain. Nucleic acid was either cDNA or gDNA, and it came from T cells, B-cell-depleted T cells, or PBMCs.

The CDR3 contains 15 residues. V dropped 8 bases and J dropped 7; count of bases not matched to a gene: 9. The germline V gene encodes CDR1 SNHLY and CDR2 FYNNEI. Participants were placed into cohorts based on the clinical history they reported. Cohort 3 recovered donors had two negative PCRs, clearance, or symptom resolution. The chain is built from TRBV2 and TRBJ1-6; 9 bases are a match to TRBD1. The sample consisted of PBMCs or T cells enriched from blood (not recorded which). The receptor comes from a woman between 40 and 50 years old who had recovered from COVID-19. The chain's CDR3 is CASGRDRVGNSPLHF. The DNA for the CDR3 is TGTGCCAGCGGAAGGGACAGGGTCGGCAATTCACCCCTCCACTTT.